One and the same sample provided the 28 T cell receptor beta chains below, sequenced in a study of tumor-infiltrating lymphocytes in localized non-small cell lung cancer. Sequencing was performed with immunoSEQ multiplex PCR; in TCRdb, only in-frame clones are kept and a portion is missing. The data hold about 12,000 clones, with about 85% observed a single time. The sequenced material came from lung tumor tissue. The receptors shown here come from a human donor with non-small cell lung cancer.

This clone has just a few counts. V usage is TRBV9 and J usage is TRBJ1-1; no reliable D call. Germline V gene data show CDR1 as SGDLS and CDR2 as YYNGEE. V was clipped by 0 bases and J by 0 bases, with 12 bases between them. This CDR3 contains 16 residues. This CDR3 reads CASSVGDVGMNTEAFF. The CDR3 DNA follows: TGTGCCAGCAGCGTAGGTGACGTGGGGATGAACACTGAAGCTTTCTTT.

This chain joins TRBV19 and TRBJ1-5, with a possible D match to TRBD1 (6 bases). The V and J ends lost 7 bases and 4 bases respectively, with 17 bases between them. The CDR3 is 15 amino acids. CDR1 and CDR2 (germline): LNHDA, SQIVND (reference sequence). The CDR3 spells CASTKDSGLNQPQHF. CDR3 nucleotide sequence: TGTGCCAGTACCAAGGACAGTGGGTTGAATCAGCCCCAGCATTTT.

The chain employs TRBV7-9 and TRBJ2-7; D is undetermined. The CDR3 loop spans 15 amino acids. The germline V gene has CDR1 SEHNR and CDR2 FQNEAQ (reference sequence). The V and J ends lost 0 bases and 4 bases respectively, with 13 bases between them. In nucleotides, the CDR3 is TGTGCCAGCAGCTTAGCGCCTGATCGGGCTTACGAGCAGTACTTC. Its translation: CASSLAPDRAYEQYF.

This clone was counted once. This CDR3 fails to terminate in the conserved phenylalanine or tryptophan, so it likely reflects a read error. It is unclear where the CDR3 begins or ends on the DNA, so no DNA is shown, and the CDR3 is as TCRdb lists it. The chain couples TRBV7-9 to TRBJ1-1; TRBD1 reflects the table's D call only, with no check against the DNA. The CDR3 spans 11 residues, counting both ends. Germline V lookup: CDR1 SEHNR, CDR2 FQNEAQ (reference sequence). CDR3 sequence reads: CASSPRDRLDY.

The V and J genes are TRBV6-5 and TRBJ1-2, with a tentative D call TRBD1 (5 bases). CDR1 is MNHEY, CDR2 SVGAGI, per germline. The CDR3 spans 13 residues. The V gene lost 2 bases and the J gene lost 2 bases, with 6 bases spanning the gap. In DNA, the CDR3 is TGTGCCAGCAGTTACCAGGGCAACTATGGCTACACCTTC. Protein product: CASSYQGNYGYTF.

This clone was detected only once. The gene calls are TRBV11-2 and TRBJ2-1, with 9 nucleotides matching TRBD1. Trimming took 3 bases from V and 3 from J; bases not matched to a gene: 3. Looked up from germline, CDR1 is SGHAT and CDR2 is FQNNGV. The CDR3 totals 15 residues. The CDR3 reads CASSFLDRGYNEQFF. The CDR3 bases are TGTGCCAGCAGCTTTCTGGACAGGGGCTACAATGAGCAGTTCTTC.

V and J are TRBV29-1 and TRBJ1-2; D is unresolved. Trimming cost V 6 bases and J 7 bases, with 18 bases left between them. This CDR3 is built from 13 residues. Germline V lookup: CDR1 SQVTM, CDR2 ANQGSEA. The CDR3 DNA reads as TGCAGCGTAGCTGATGGCCTTATAGGTGGCTACACCTTC. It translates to CSVADGLIGGYTF.

CDR3 in DNA: TGTGCCTGGAGTGTACACGAGGTCGGGGCAAGTTGGACTGAAGCTTTCTTT. The encoded protein is CAWSVHEVGASWTEAFF. The gene calls are TRBV30 and TRBJ1-1, with a tentative D call TRBD1 (5 bases). The CDR3 is made up of 17 amino acids. CDR1 is GTSNPN and CDR2 is SVGIG in the germline V gene (reference sequence). The V end lost 0 bases, the J end lost 5 bases, and 22 bases lay between the germline ends.

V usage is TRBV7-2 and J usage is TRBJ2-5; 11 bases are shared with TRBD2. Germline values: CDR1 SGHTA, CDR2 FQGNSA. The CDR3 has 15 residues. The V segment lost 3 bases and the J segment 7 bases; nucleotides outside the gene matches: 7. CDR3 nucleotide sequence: TGTGCCAGCAGCTTTAGCGGGGGGGCCCAGGGGACCCAGTACTTC. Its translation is CASSFSGGAQGTQYF.

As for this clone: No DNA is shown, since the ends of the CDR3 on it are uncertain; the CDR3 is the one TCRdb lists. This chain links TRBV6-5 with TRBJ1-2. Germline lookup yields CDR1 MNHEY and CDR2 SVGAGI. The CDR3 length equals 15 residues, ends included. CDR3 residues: CASSSSLGGAYGYTF.

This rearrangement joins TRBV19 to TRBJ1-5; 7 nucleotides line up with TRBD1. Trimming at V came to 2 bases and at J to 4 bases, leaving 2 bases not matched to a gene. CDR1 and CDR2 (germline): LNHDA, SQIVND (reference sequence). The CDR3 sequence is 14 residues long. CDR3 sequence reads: CASSIRQGNQPQHF. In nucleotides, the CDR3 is TGTGCCAGTAGTATAAGACAGGGAAATCAGCCCCAGCATTTT.

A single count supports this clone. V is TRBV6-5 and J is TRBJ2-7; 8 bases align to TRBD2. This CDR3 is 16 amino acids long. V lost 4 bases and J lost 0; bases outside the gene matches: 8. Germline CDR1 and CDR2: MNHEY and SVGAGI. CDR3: CASSLGLAGSSYEQYF. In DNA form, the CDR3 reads TGTGCCAGCAGTTTGGGGTTAGCGGGGAGCTCCTACGAGCAGTACTTC.

CDR3 protein: CASSLVRTEAFF. DNA of the CDR3: TGTGCCAGCAGCTTAGTGCGCACTGAAGCTTTCTTT. This sequence joins TRBV5-6 and TRBJ1-1; D is unclear. This CDR3 has 12 residues. CDR1 is SGHDT, CDR2 YYEEEE, per germline. The V gene lost 2 bases and the J gene lost 4 bases, with 6 bases spanning the gap.

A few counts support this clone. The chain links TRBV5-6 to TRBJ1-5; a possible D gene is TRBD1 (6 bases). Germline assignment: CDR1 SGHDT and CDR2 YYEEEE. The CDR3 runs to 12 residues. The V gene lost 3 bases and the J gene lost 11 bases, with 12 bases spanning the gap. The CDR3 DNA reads TGTGCCAGCAGCTCTGGGACAAACGCCCAGCATTTT. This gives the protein CASSSGTNAQHF. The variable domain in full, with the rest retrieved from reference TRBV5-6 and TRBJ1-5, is DAGVTQSPTHLIKTRGQQVTLRCSPKSGHDTVSWYQQALGQGPQFIFQYYEEEERQRGNFPDRFSGHQFPNYSSELNVNALLLGDSALYLCASSSGTNAQHFGDGTRLSIL.

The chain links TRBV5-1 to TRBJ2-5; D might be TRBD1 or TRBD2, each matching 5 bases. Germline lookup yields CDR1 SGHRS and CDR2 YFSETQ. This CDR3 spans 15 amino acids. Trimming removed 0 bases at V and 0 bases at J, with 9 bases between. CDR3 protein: CASSLEGRNQETQYF. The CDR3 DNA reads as TGCGCCAGCAGCTTGGAGGGACGGAACCAAGAGACCCAGTACTTC.

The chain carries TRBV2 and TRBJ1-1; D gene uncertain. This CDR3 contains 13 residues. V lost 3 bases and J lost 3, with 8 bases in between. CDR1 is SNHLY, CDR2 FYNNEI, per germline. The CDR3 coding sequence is TGTGCCAGCAGTGATATCGGGGACACTGAAGCTTTCTTT. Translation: CASSDIGDTEAFF. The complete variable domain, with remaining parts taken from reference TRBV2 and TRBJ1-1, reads EPEVTQTPSHQVTQMGQEVILRCVPISNHLYFYWYRQILGQKVEFLVSFYNNEISEKSEIFDDQFSVERPDGSNFTLKIRSTKLEDSAMYFCASSDIGDTEAFFGQGTRLTVV.

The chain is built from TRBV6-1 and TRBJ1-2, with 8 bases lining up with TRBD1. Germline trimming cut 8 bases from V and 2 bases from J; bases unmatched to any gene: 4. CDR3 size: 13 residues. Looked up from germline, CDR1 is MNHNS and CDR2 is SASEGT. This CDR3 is CASGQGANYGYTF. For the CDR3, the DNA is TGTGCCAGCGGGCAGGGGGCGAACTATGGCTACACCTTC.

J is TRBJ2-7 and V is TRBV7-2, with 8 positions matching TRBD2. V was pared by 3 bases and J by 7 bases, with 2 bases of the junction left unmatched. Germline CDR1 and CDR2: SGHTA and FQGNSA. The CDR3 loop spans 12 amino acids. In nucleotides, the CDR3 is TGTGCCAGCAGCTTCCGCGGGGGGGAGCAGTACTTC. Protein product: CASSFRGGEQYF.

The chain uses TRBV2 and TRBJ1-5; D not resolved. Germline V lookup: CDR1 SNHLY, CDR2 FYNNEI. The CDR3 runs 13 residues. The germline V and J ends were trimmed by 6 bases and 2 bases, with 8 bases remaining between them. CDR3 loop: CASRAEGNQPQHF. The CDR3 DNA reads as TGTGCCAGCAGGGCGGAAGGCAATCAGCCCCAGCATTTT.

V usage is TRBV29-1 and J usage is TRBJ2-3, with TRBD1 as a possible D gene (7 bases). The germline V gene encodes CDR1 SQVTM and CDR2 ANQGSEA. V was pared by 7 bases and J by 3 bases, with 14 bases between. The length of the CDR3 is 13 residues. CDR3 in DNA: TGCAGCGGTTCCAGGGGGGTGACAGATACGCAGTATTTT. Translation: CSGSRGVTDTQYF.

The DNA of the CDR3 is TGCAGCGTTCAGGGGAGAAACTATGGCTACACCTTC. It yields the protein CSVQGRNYGYTF. The V gene is TRBV29-1, the J gene TRBJ1-2, with a possible D match to TRBD1 (6 bases). Per germline, CDR1 SQVTM and CDR2 ANQGSEA. The V and J ends lost 5 bases and 2 bases respectively, with 9 bases between them. This CDR3 region has 12 residues.

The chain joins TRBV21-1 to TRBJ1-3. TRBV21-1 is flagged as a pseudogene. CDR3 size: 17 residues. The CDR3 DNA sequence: TGTGCCAGCAGCAAAGTGGTCAGGGACCTCTCTGGAAACACCATATATTTT. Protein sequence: CASSKVVRDLSGNTIYF.

The CDR3 nucleotides read TGCGCCAGCAGCCAACGTCAGGGGGGCACTGAAGCTTTCTTT. It encodes CASSQRQGGTEAFF. The genes are TRBV4-1 and TRBJ1-1; TRBD1 matches 7 bases. V shed 2 bases, J shed 4 bases, and the junction held 4 bases outside the gene matches. This CDR3 is built from 14 residues. Per germline, CDR1 MGHRA and CDR2 YSYEKL.

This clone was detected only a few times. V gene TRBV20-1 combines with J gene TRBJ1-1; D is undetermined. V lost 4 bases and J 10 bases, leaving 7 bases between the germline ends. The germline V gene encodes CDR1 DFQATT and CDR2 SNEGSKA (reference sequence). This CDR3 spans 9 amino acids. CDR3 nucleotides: TGCAGTGCTATTCTGGCAGCTTTCTTT. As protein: CSAILAAFF.

CDR3 loop: CASSFGQPNTEAFF. Here the CDR3 DNA reads TGTGCCAGCAGCTTCGGGCAGCCGAACACTGAAGCTTTCTTT. J is TRBJ1-1 and V is TRBV7-8; no clear D gene. Trimming removed 3 bases at V and 1 base at J, with 9 bases between. This CDR3 is built from 14 residues. Germline lookup yields CDR1 SGHVS and CDR2 FQNEAQ.

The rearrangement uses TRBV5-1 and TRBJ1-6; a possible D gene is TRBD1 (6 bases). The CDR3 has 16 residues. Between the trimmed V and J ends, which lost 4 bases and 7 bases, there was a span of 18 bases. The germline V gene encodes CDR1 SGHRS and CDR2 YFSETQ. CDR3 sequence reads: CASSTQGQNANSPLHF. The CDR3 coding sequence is TGCGCCAGCAGCACACAAGGACAGAACGCCAATTCACCCCTCCACTTT.

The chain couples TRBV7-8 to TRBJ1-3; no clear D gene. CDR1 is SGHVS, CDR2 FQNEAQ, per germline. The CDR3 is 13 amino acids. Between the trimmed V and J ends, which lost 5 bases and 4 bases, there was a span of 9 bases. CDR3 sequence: CASSPGMGNTIYF. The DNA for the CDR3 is TGTGCCAGCAGCCCAGGCATGGGAAACACCATATATTTT.

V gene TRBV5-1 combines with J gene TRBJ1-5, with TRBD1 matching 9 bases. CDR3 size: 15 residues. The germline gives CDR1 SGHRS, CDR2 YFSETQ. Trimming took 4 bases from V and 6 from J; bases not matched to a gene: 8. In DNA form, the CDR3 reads TGCGCCAGCAGCCTTACAGGGGGCGAGGGTCAGCCCCAGCATTTT. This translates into CASSLTGGEGQPQHF.